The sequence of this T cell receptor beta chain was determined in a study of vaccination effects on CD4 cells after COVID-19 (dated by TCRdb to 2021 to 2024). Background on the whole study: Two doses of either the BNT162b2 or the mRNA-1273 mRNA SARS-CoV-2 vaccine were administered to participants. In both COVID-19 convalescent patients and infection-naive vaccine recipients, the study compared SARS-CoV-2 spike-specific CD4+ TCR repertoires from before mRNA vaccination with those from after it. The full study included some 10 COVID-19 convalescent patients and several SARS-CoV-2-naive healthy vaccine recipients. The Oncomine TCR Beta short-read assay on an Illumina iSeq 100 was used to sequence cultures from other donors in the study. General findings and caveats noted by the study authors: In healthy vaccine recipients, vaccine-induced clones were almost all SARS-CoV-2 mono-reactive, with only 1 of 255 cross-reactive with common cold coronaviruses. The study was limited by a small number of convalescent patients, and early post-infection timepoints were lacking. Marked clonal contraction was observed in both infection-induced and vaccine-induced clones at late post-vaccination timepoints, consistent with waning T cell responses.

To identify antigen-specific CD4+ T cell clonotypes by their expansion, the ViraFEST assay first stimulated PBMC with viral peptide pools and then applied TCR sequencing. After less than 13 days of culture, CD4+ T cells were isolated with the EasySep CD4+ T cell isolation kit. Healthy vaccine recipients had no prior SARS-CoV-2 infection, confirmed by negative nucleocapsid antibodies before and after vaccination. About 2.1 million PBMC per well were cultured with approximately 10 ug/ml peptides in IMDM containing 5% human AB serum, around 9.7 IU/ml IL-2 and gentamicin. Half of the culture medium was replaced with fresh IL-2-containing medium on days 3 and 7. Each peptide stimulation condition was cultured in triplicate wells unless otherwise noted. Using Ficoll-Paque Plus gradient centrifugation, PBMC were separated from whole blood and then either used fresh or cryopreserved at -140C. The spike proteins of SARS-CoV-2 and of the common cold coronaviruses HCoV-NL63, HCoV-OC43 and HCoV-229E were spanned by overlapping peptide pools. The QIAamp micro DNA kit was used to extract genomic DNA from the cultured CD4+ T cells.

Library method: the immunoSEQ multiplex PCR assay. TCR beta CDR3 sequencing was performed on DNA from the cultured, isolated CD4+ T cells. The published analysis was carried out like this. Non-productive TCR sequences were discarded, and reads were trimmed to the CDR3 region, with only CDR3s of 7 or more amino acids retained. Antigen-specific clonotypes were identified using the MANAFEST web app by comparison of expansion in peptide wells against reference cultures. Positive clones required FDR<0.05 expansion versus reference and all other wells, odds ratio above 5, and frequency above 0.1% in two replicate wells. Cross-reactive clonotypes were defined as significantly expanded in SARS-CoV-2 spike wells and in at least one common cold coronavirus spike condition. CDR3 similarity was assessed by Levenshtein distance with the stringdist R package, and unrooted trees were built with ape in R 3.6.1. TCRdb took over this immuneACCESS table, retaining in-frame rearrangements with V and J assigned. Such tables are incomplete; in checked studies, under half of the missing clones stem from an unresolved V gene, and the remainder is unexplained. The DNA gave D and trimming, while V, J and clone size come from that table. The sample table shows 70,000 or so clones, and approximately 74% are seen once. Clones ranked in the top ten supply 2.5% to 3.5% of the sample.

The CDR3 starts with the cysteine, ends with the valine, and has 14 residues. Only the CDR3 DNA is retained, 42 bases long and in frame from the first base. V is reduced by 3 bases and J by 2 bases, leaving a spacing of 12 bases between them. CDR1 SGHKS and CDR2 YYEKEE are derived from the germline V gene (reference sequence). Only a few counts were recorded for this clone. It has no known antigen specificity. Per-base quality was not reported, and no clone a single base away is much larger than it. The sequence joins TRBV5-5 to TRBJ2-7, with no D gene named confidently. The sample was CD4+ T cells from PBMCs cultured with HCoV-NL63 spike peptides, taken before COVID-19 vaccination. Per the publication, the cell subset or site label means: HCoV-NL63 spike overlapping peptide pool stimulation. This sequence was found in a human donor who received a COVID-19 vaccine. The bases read TGTGCCAGCAGCTACGGAGCTGAAGCCTACGAGCAGTACGTC. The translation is CASSYGAEAYEQYV.